The 32 T cell receptor beta chains in this list originate from one sample, sequenced in a study of T cell responses to AZD1222 COVID-19 vaccine. Using immunoSEQ multiplex PCR, the repertoire was profiled, and TCRdb retains in-frame clones only, with some absent. This table has roughly 150,000 clones, around nine tenths appearing once. The sample consisted of peripheral blood, taken on day 0 of AZD1222 vaccination. These receptors were obtained from an adult in good health.

This chain uses TRBV5-4 with TRBJ2-5, with 7 bases aligning to TRBD2. The V gene end was trimmed by 4 bases and the J gene end by 0 bases; junction bases not matched to a gene: 6. This CDR3 spans 15 amino acids. Germline V gives CDR1 SGHNT, CDR2 YYREEE (reference sequence). CDR3 amino acids: CASSRGGSYQETQYF. The CDR3 nucleotides are TGTGCCAGCAGCCGTGGCGGGAGCTACCAAGAGACCCAGTACTTC.

The rearrangement links TRBV14 to TRBJ2-7, with 7 bases fitting TRBD1. The CDR3 runs 16 residues. The J segment lost 2 bases and the V segment lost 4 bases, leaving 11 bases of the junction unmatched. Germline CDR1 SGHDN, CDR2 FVKESK. The chain's CDR3 is CASSPKGQIITYEQYF. In DNA, the CDR3 is TGTGCCAGCAGCCCGAAGGGACAGATAATAACCTACGAGCAGTACTTC. Based on the CDR3 plus reference TRBV14 and TRBJ2-7, the full variable domain is EAGVTQFPSHSVIEKGQTVTLRCDPISGHDNLYWYRRVMGKEIKFLLHFVKESKQDESGMPNNRFLAERTGGTYSTLKVQPAELEDSGVYFCASSPKGQIITYEQYFGPGTRLTVT.

CDR3 sequence (DNA): TGTGCCAGCAGTTACGAAGCGGGAGGCTACGAGCAGTACTTC. It encodes CASSYEAGGYEQYF. The genes are TRBV6-2 or TRBV6-3 and TRBJ2-7; 9 positions match TRBD2. After removal of 2 bases from V and 3 bases from J, the junction contained 2 bases not matched to a gene. CDR1 is MNHEY and CDR2 is SVGEGT in the germline V gene. This CDR3 has 14 residues.

Of note for this clone: Within the sample, other DNA sequences also encode this same CDR3. This chain joins TRBV28 and TRBJ1-3; 9 bases fit TRBD1. V lost 7 bases, J lost 0 bases, and 1 base stayed unmatched. The germline gives CDR1 MDHEN, CDR2 SYDVKM. This CDR3 has 14 residues. This CDR3 reads CASTTGGSGNTIYF. The CDR3 bases are TGTGCCAGCACGACAGGGGGCTCTGGAAACACCATATATTTT.

The V call is TRBV7-3, the J call TRBJ1-2; D may be TRBD1 (5 bases). Germline V lookup: CDR1 SGHTA, CDR2 FQGTGA. The CDR3 has 13 amino acids. The V gene lost 0 bases and the J gene lost 8 bases, with 10 bases spanning the gap. In DNA, the CDR3 is TGTGCCAGCAGCTTAACCAGGGTGGAAGGCTACACCTTC. This translates into CASSLTRVEGYTF.

V usage is TRBV14 and J usage is TRBJ2-3; D is possibly TRBD2 (6 bases). Trimming cost V 1 base and J 2 bases, with 10 bases left between them. CDR3 length: 15 residues. Germline values: CDR1 SGHDN, CDR2 FVKESK. CDR3 DNA: TGTGCCAGCAGCCAAGGGGACTCCATCACAGATACGCAGTATTTT. Its translation: CASSQGDSITDTQYF.

The rearrangement joins TRBV5-1 to TRBJ2-2; 8 nucleotides line up with TRBD2. Germline V gene lookup returns CDR1 SGHRS and CDR2 YFSETQ. The CDR3 has 15 residues. V shed 2 bases and J 6 bases; nucleotides not matched to a gene: 6. CDR3 in DNA: TGCGCCAGCAGCTTAGCGGGAGTCGTCGCCGGGGAGCTGTTTTTT. This encodes CASSLAGVVAGELFF.

The rearrangement links TRBV9 to TRBJ2-3; 8 positions match TRBD2. Germline lookup yields CDR1 SGDLS and CDR2 YYNGEE. CDR3 length equals 15 residues. Unmatched junction bases numbered 6, after V lost 3 bases and J lost 3 bases. CDR3 nucleotides: TGTGCCAGCAGCGAGGCGGCGGGAGGAACAGATACGCAGTATTTT. Translating gives CASSEAAGGTDTQYF.

The V gene is TRBV4-2, the J gene TRBJ2-7, with 11 bases matching TRBD2. The germline V gene encodes CDR1 LGHNA and CDR2 YNFKEQ. This CDR3 is 15 amino acids long. The ends lost 5 bases at V and 2 bases at J; junction bases unmatched: 5. The CDR3 region is CASSFRLAGPYEQYF. The DNA of the CDR3 is TGTGCCAGCAGCTTTAGACTAGCGGGACCCTACGAGCAGTACTTC.

This clone was observed once. The rearrangement joins TRBV3-1 (or the pseudogene TRBV3-2) to TRBJ1-1, with 8 nucleotides matching TRBD1. CDR3 length equals 15 residues. V shed 4 bases, J shed 4 bases, and the junction held 8 bases outside the gene matches. Looked up from germline, CDR1 is LGHDT and CDR2 is YNNKEL (reference sequence). The CDR3 sequence: CASSPRTGRATEAFF. The CDR3 bases are TGTGCCAGCAGCCCCCGGACAGGGAGGGCCACTGAAGCTTTCTTT.

The V gene is TRBV11-2, the J gene TRBJ2-3; D possibly corresponds to TRBD1 (6 bases). This CDR3 spans 14 amino acids. Trimming took 5 bases from V and 0 from J, leaving 9 bases between them. Germline V CDR1 and CDR2: SGHAT, FQNNGV. The CDR3 protein is CASSTGSSTDTQYF. The CDR3 DNA reads as TGTGCCAGCAGCACAGGGTCTAGCACAGATACGCAGTATTTT.

The chain combines TRBV7-9 with TRBJ1-2; TRBD1 aligns across 7 bases. The junction had 4 bases not matched to a gene; V was cut back by 1 base and J by 2 bases. The germline CDR1 and CDR2 sequences are SEHNR and FQNEAQ (reference sequence). The CDR3 spans 15 residues. The DNA of the CDR3 is TGTGCCAGCAGCTTAGGGCCAGGGGGAAACTATGGCTACACCTTC. It specifies CASSLGPGGNYGYTF.

The V call is TRBV6-5, the J call TRBJ1-2, with D tentatively TRBD1 (5 bases). The CDR3 length is 13 residues. V was shortened by 5 bases and J by 7 bases, with 14 bases between the two germline ends. Germline lookup yields CDR1 MNHEY and CDR2 SVGAGI. CDR3 in amino acids: CASSNHGTRGYTF. CDR3 bases: TGTGCCAGCAGTAACCACGGGACCCGTGGCTACACCTTC.

J is TRBJ1-4 and V is TRBV7-9; D may be TRBD1 (6 bases). Trimming cost V 4 bases and J 7 bases, with 13 bases left between them. CDR1 is SEHNR and CDR2 is FQNEAQ in the germline V gene (reference sequence). The CDR3 runs 14 residues. The CDR3 nucleotides are TGTGCCAGCAGCTCCAACCGGGACACTGAAAAACTGTTTTTT. It encodes CASSSNRDTEKLFF.

Written as DNA, the CDR3 is TGTGCCAGCAGTTTTTTTGTCGGATATCAGCCCCAGCATTTT. The encoded protein is CASSFFVGYQPQHF. This sequence joins TRBV28 and TRBJ1-5, with no clear D. CDR1 and CDR2 from the germline V gene are MDHEN and SYDVKM. CDR3 length: 14 residues. V was clipped by 3 bases and J by 5 bases, with 11 bases between them.

V is TRBV4-1 and J is TRBJ2-3; D remains ambiguous. CDR3 length: 12 residues. Trimming removed 2 bases from V and 6 bases from J, with 6 bases in between. Germline values: CDR1 MGHRA, CDR2 YSYEKL. This CDR3 is CASSQRDDTQYF. The CDR3 nucleotides read TGCGCCAGCAGCCAAAGAGACGATACGCAGTATTTT.

This clone was recorded only once. This chain uses TRBV3-1 (or the pseudogene TRBV3-2) with TRBJ2-3; tentative D call: TRBD1 (5 bases). The CDR3 is 13 amino acids. Germline lookup yields CDR1 LGHDT and CDR2 YNNKEL (reference sequence). The V end lost 2 bases, the J end lost 5 bases, and 8 bases lay between the germline ends. In DNA, the CDR3 is TGTGCCAGCAGCCAAAGGGGCGGAGATACGCAGTATTTT. It is translated as CASSQRGGDTQYF.

This chain connects TRBV6-2 or TRBV6-3 to TRBJ2-3; possible D gene TRBD2, 6 bases. The germline CDR1 and CDR2 sequences are MNHEY and SVGEGT. The CDR3 runs 16 residues. Trimming shortened V by 6 bases and J by 2 bases, and 18 bases separated the two germline ends. CDR3 coding DNA: TGTGCCAGCAGCTCTCGGGACTCCTCCTACACAGATACGCAGTATTTT. This codes for CASSSRDSSYTDTQYF.

The rearrangement uses TRBV7-8 and TRBJ2-3; a weak D match, TRBD2 (6 bases). This CDR3 is 18 amino acids long. V lost 6 bases and J 2 bases, leaving 24 bases between the germline ends. CDR1 is SGHVS, CDR2 FQNEAQ, per germline. The CDR3 nucleotides are TGTGCCAGCAGGGGTTGGGGTGCGCGGGGAAGAGACACAGATACGCAGTATTTT. It is translated as CASRGWGARGRDTDTQYF.

V and J are TRBV4-2 and TRBJ1-1; 10 bases agree with TRBD1. The CDR3 consists of 15 residues. The junction had 2 bases not matched to a gene; V was cut back by 4 bases and J by 0 bases. Germline V CDR1 and CDR2: LGHNA, YNFKEQ. The CDR3 nucleotides are TGTGCCAGCAGCCCCGGGACAGGGGTGAACACTGAAGCTTTCTTT. It encodes CASSPGTGVNTEAFF.

The CDR3 protein is CASSQGLGPAEETQYF. CDR3 nucleotide sequence: TGTGCCAGCAGCCAGGGCTTAGGCCCCGCGGAAGAGACCCAGTACTTC. The chain joins TRBV3-1 (or the pseudogene TRBV3-2) to TRBJ2-5; no definite D call. Trimming cost V 3 bases and J 3 bases, with 17 bases left between them. The CDR3 contains 16 residues. From germline, CDR1 is LGHDT and CDR2 YNNKEL (reference sequence).

The chain carries TRBV4-2 and TRBJ1-3; D perhaps matches TRBD1 (6 bases). There are 16 residues in the CDR3. The V gene's germline CDR1 is LGHNA and CDR2 YNFKEQ. V dropped 2 bases and J dropped 1 base, with 12 bases sitting between them. The CDR3 is CASSQPQGTSGNTIYF. The DNA for the CDR3 is TGTGCCAGCAGCCAACCCCAGGGGACATCTGGAAACACCATATATTTT.

The V call is TRBV3-1 (or the pseudogene TRBV3-2), the J call TRBJ1-3; the D is unclear. The V gene's germline CDR1 is LGHDT and CDR2 YNNKEL (reference sequence). Trimming pared 1 base from V and 4 bases from J, leaving 11 bases between. CDR3 length equals 15 residues. Here the CDR3 reads CASSQAGGSGNTIYF. CDR3 DNA sequence: TGTGCCAGCAGCCAAGCTGGAGGGAGCGGAAACACCATATATTTT.

The chain employs TRBV6-5 and TRBJ2-7; possibly TRBD1 for D (6 bases). Trimming took 6 bases from V and 2 from J, leaving 14 bases between them. This CDR3 is built from 14 residues. Germline loops: CDR1 MNHEY, CDR2 SVGAGI. CDR3 residues: CASSRQDGAYEQYF. The CDR3 DNA reads as TGTGCCAGCAGCAGACAGGATGGTGCCTACGAGCAGTACTTC.

This clone came up once. The chain has TRBV19 and TRBJ2-7; no clear D gene. The CDR3 has 14 amino acids. Germline assignment: CDR1 LNHDA and CDR2 SQIVND (reference sequence). Deletions cut 4 bases from V and 1 base from J, with 11 bases between. DNA for the CDR3: TGTGCCAGTAGTACAGCCGGATCTTCCTACGAGCAGTACTTC. Translated: CASSTAGSSYEQYF.

The chain employs TRBV18 and TRBJ2-1; no clear D gene. Trimming took off 1 base at V and 12 bases at J, with 19 bases between the two ends. Germline loops: CDR1 KGHSH, CDR2 LQKENI. CDR3 size: 15 residues. CDR3 in DNA: TGTGCCAGCTCACCACATACGACTGACGGGTCGGTGCAGTTCTTC. As protein: CASSPHTTDGSVQFF.

This chain joins TRBV19 and TRBJ1-5; possibly TRBD1 for D (5 bases). The CDR3 length is 15 residues. CDR1 is LNHDA, CDR2 SQIVND, per germline (reference sequence). V dropped 7 bases and J dropped 2 bases, with 15 bases sitting between them. The CDR3 loop is CASIGADGRNQPQHF. The CDR3, as DNA: TGTGCCAGTATCGGGGCCGACGGGCGCAATCAGCCCCAGCATTTT.

The gene calls are TRBV10-2 and TRBJ2-1; 7 bases line up with TRBD2. This CDR3 has 16 residues. Looked up from germline, CDR1 is WSHSY and CDR2 is SAAADI. Trimming took 8 bases from V and 4 from J; bases not matched to a gene: 14. The CDR3 loop is CASYPIFWREYNEQFF. In DNA, the CDR3 is TGCGCCAGCTACCCTATATTTTGGCGGGAGTACAATGAGCAGTTCTTC.

This chain joins TRBV9 and TRBJ1-1; D might be TRBD1 (5 bases). Trimming removed 3 bases at V and 1 base at J, with 10 bases between. Per the germline V gene, CDR1 is SGDLS and CDR2 is YYNGEE. The CDR3 sequence is 14 residues long. The CDR3 is CASSAGLKNTEAFF. CDR3 nucleotide sequence: TGTGCCAGCAGCGCGGGACTTAAGAACACTGAAGCTTTCTTT.

This clone was seen a few times. The gene calls are TRBV7-3 and TRBJ2-1; D might be TRBD1 (6 bases). This CDR3 has 15 amino acids. Germline CDR1 reads SGHTA; CDR2 reads FQGTGA. With 2 bases removed from V and 2 bases from J, the gap between germline ends came to 10 bases. The CDR3 spells CASSLSGQTYNEQFF. The CDR3 nucleotides read TGTGCCAGCAGCTTATCCGGACAGACCTACAATGAGCAGTTCTTC.

This clone occurred a few times. V gene TRBV27 combines with J gene TRBJ2-2; no definite D call. Germline CDR1 and CDR2: MNHEY and SMNVEV (reference sequence). The CDR3 runs 12 residues. V was trimmed by 10 bases and J by 6 bases, leaving 12 bases between them. CDR3 DNA sequence: TGTGCCACCTCAAGGGATGCCGGGGAGCTGTTTTTT. Translation: CATSRDAGELFF.

The rearrangement links TRBV28 to TRBJ1-1; 7 nucleotides match TRBD1. The length of the CDR3 is 16 residues. The V gene end was trimmed by 6 bases and the J gene end by 3 bases; junction bases not matched to a gene: 13. Germline V gene sequence: CDR1 MDHEN, CDR2 SYDVKM. The CDR3 protein is CASRDLAGQSDTEAFF. Written as DNA, the CDR3 is TGTGCCAGCAGGGACCTCGCGGGACAGTCGGACACTGAAGCTTTCTTT.